The sequence of this TCR beta chain was determined in a study of T cells in Graves' hyperthyroidism and ophthalmopathy. This clonotype was detected ten times or more. The source material, RNA transcripts, was used to amplify TCR beta CDR3 regions. The HTBI set primed first-round TCR CDR3 RT-PCR. MiXCR, run by TCRdb on the multiplex PCR reads, gives a single entry per CDR3 protein. This sample has a few hundred thousand distinct CDR3 sequences; more than 20% occur once, and the top ten carry about a quarter. Thyroid ultrasound, orbital computed tomography, clinical symptoms, and serum thyroxine and TRAb underpinned diagnoses. The sample taken for sequencing was blood. The receptor was isolated from a young man with Graves' hyperthyroidism.

CDR3 nucleotides: TGTGCCAGCAGCACCAACACCGATCAGCCCCAGCATTTT. This sequence encodes CASSTNTDQPQHF. J is TRBJ1-5 and V is TRBV7-8; no firm D call. The germline V gene has CDR1 SGHVS and CDR2 FQNEAQ. With 5 bases removed from V and 5 bases from J, the gap between germline ends came to 10 bases. This CDR3 contains 13 residues.